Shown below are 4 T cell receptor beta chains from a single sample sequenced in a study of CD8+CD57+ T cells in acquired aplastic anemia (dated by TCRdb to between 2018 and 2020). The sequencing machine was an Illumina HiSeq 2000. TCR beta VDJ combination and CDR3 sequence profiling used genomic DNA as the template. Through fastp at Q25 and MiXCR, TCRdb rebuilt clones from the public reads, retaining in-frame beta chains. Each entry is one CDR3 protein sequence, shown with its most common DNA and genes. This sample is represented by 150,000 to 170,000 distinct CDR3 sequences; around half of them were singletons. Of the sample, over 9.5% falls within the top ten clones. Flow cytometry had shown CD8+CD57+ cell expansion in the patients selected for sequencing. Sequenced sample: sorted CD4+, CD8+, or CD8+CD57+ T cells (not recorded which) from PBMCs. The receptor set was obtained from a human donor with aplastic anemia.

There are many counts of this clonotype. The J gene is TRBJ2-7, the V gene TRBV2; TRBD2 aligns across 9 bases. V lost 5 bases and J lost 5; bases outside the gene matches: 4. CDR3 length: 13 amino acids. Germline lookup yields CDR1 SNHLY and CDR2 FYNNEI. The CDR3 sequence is CASSLSGGDEQYF. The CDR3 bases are TGTGCCAGCAGTCTTAGCGGGGGAGACGAGCAGTACTTC.

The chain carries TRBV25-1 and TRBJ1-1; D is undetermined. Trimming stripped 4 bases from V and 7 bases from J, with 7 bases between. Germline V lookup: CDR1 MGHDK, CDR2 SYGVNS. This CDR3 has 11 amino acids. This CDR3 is CASSGPFEAFF. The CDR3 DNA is TGTGCCAGCAGTGGACCCTTTGAAGCTTTCTTT.

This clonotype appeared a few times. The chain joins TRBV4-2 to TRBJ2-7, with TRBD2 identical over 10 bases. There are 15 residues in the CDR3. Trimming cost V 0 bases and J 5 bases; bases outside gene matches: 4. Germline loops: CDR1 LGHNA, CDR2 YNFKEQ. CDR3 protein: CASSQEAGGRNEQYF. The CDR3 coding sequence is TGTGCCAGCAGCCAAGAAGCGGGGGGGCGTAACGAGCAGTACTTC.

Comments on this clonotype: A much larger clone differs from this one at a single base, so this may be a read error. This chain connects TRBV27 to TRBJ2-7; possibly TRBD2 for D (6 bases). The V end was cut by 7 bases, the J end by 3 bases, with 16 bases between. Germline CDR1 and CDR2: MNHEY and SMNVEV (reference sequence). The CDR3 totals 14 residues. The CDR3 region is CASKMRGSYYEQYF. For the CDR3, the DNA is TGTGCCAGCAAGATGCGGGGCAGCTACTACGAGCAGTACTTC.